These 15 T cell receptor beta chains came from one sample sequenced in a study of OX40 agonist ivuxolimab in advanced cancers. Generated by immunoSEQ multiplex PCR, the TCRdb table keeps only in-frame clones and is missing some. The data hold tens of thousands of clones, with around 85% observed a single time. Sequencing used CD4+ or CD8+ T cells sorted from blood, obtained in a trial of the OX40 agonist ivuxolimab. Receptor source: an adult with an advanced solid tumor such as melanoma, head and neck, liver or kidney cancer.

The V gene is TRBV28, the J gene TRBJ1-5; a weak D match, TRBD1 (5 bases). Germline lookup yields CDR1 MDHEN and CDR2 SYDVKM. V dropped 6 bases and J dropped 3 bases, with 15 bases sitting between them. The CDR3 runs 15 residues. CDR3 in DNA: TGTGCCAGCAGCCTTACGTCTGGGACCAATCAGCCCCAGCATTTT. Translation gives CASSLTSGTNQPQHF. The whole variable domain, filled in from reference TRBV28 and TRBJ1-5, reads DVKVTQSSRYLVKRTGEKVFLECVQDMDHENMFWYRQDPGLGLRLIYFSYDVKMKEKGDIPEGYSVSREKKERFSLILESASTNQTSMYLCASSLTSGTNQPQHFGDGTRLSIL.

The chain uses TRBV18 and TRBJ2-7; D gene uncertain. The CDR3 is 12 residues long. The V gene lost 1 base and the J gene lost 5 bases, with 6 bases spanning the gap. Germline V gives CDR1 KGHSH, CDR2 LQKENI. The CDR3 region is CASSPQGDEQYF. The DNA of the CDR3 is TGTGCCAGCTCACCACAGGGTGACGAGCAGTACTTC.

This chain uses TRBV2 with TRBJ1-3, with 8 nucleotides matching TRBD1. This CDR3 has 14 residues. V was clipped by 4 bases and J by 4 bases; unmatched bases: 3. Germline CDR1 reads SNHLY; CDR2 reads FYNNEI. CDR3 region: CASSGQGLGNTIYF. The CDR3 region has the DNA TGTGCCAGCAGTGGACAGGGGTTGGGAAACACCATATATTTT.

The gene calls are TRBV2 and TRBJ2-1, with a weak D call TRBD1 (5 bases). Trimming removed 2 bases from V and 4 bases from J, with 12 bases in between. Germline V gene data show CDR1 as SNHLY and CDR2 as FYNNEI. This CDR3 comprises 15 residues. The CDR3 nucleotides are TGTGCCAGCAGTGAAACAGGAGTTTCGTACAATGAGCAGTTCTTC. As protein: CASSETGVSYNEQFF.

The CDR3 sequence is CASSPAGTRSTDTQYF. The CDR3 DNA follows: TGTGCCAGCAGCCCTGCCGGGACTAGGAGCACAGATACGCAGTATTTT. The rearrangement joins TRBV7-3 to TRBJ2-3; 8 bases line up with TRBD2. V was pared by 5 bases and J by 0 bases, with 7 bases of the junction left unmatched. In germline, CDR1 is SGHTA, CDR2 FQGTGA. This CDR3 has 16 amino acids.

V gene TRBV6-1 combines with J gene TRBJ1-6; D call uncertain. The ends were cut back, 3 bases at V and 7 bases at J, with 10 bases in the middle. The CDR3 sequence is 14 residues long. Germline lookup yields CDR1 MNHNS and CDR2 SASEGT. CDR3 bases: TGTGCCAGCAGTGACTTGGGTAGGAATTCACCCCTCCACTTT. It specifies CASSDLGRNSPLHF.

A note on this clone: This sample includes further DNA sequences coding for the same CDR3. This chain connects TRBV30 to TRBJ1-2; no reliable D call. Germline V lookup: CDR1 GTSNPN, CDR2 SVGIG (reference sequence). Deletions cut 0 bases from V and 2 bases from J, with 10 bases between. CDR3 length: 14 residues. The CDR3 loop reads CAWSVKGGNYGYTF. The CDR3, as DNA: TGTGCCTGGAGTGTAAAGGGCGGAAACTATGGCTACACCTTC.

The chain uses TRBV5-1 and TRBJ2-3, with D perhaps TRBD1 or TRBD2 (5 bases each). Germline V gene lookup returns CDR1 SGHRS and CDR2 YFSETQ. The CDR3 is made up of 16 amino acids. The germline V and J ends were trimmed by 3 bases and 3 bases, with 17 bases remaining between them. This chain's CDR3 is CASSSSRDLFTDTQYF. As DNA, the CDR3 is TGCGCCAGCAGCTCCTCCAGGGACCTATTTACAGATACGCAGTATTTT.

On this clone: Likely a read error: the CDR3 ends without its conserved phenylalanine or tryptophan. The chain has TRBV5-4 and TRBJ2-6; D ambiguous. Trimming took off 0 bases at V and 0 bases at J, with 10 bases between the two ends. The CDR3 consists of 17 residues. In germline, CDR1 is SGHNT, CDR2 YYREEE (reference sequence). The CDR3 DNA reads as TGTGCCAGCAGCTTGGGGTTTCGTGGCTCTGGGGCCAACGTCCTGACTCTC. This gives the protein CASSLGFRGSGANVLTL.

The chain has TRBV19 and TRBJ1-5; 7 bases line up with TRBD1. The length of the CDR3 is 13 residues. Per the germline V gene, CDR1 is LNHDA and CDR2 is SQIVND (reference sequence). V was pared by 7 bases and J by 2 bases, with 2 bases of the junction left unmatched. The CDR3 coding sequence is TGTGCCAGTAAAGACAGGGGCAATCAGCCCCAGCATTTT. Its translation: CASKDRGNQPQHF.

V is TRBV7-9 and J is TRBJ1-2, with 8 bases identical to TRBD1. Germline V gene sequence: CDR1 SEHNR, CDR2 FQNEAQ (reference sequence). The J segment lost 3 bases and the V segment lost 5 bases, leaving 5 bases of the junction unmatched. The CDR3 sequence is 14 residues long. This CDR3 reads CASSRLGQDYGYTF. DNA for the CDR3: TGTGCCAGCAGCCGACTGGGACAGGACTATGGCTACACCTTC.

The chain is built from TRBV2 and TRBJ2-7; D not certain. Trimming removed 6 bases at V and 0 bases at J, with 12 bases between. The CDR3 has 14 residues. Germline V gives CDR1 SNHLY, CDR2 FYNNEI. The CDR3 loop reads CASRLDGNSYEQYF. The CDR3 region has the DNA TGTGCCAGCAGACTTGACGGAAACTCCTACGAGCAGTACTTC.

V gene TRBV7-2 combines with J gene TRBJ1-5, with 10 bases lining up with TRBD1. V gave up 3 bases and J gave up 7 bases; unmatched junction bases: 6. CDR3 length equals 15 residues. Germline V gene sequence: CDR1 SGHTA, CDR2 FQGNSA. The CDR3 is CASSLGQGFRQPQHF. In DNA form, the CDR3 reads TGTGCCAGCAGCTTGGGACAGGGGTTCAGGCAGCCCCAGCATTTT.

V gene TRBV18 combines with J gene TRBJ2-5, with D perhaps TRBD2 (6 bases). The V end was cut by 3 bases, the J end by 5 bases, with 13 bases between. Germline V gene sequence: CDR1 KGHSH, CDR2 LQKENI. The CDR3 is 14 residues long. CDR3 coding DNA: TGTGCCAGCTCACCCGGACGGGAGAAGGAGACCCAGTACTTC. Protein product: CASSPGREKETQYF.

The rearrangement uses TRBV19 and TRBJ2-2; 7 nucleotides align to TRBD2. The CDR3 sequence is 18 residues long. Germline V gives CDR1 LNHDA, CDR2 SQIVND (reference sequence). Germline trimming cut 5 bases from V and 3 bases from J; bases unmatched to any gene: 15. The CDR3: CASSPPPSGIVYTGELFF. The DNA of the CDR3 is TGTGCCAGTAGTCCCCCGCCAAGCGGGATTGTGTACACCGGGGAGCTGTTTTTT. The full variable domain, completed using reference TRBV19 and TRBJ2-2, is DGGITQSPKYLFRKEGQNVTLSCEQNLNHDAMYWYRQDPGQGLRLIYYSQIVNDFQKGDIAEGYSVSREKKESFPLTVTSAQKNPTAFYLCASSPPPSGIVYTGELFFGEGSRLTVL.